The entry that follows covers one T cell receptor beta chain sequence. The data belong to a study of blood T cell repertoires in COVID-19. Turning to the study itself: Sample material is recorded as cDNA or gDNA derived from T cells, B-cell-depleted T cells, or PBMCs.

V was clipped by 10 bases and J by 4 bases, with 16 bases between them. This CDR3 region has 13 residues. Per the germline V gene, CDR1 is LNHDA and CDR2 is SQIVND (reference sequence). The repertoire was sequenced with immunoSEQ multiplex PCR; TCRdb's copy has only in-frame clones and lacks some. The data hold over 120,000 clones, with approximately 78% observed a single time. Enrolled through a virtual design, the participants were between 18 and 89 years of age and came from roughly 22 US areas. Clinical history as reported by participants underpinned cohort assignment. The origin of this receptor is a woman aged 45-60 years who had recovered from COVID-19. The rearrangement uses TRBV19 and TRBJ1-2; D possibly corresponds to TRBD1 (6 bases). Sequencing input: PBMCs or T cells enriched from blood (not recorded which). The CDR3 here is CATWQGHSYGYTF. Here the CDR3 DNA reads TGTGCCACATGGCAGGGGCACTCCTATGGCTACACCTTC.